These 24 T cell receptor beta chains share one sample of origin, sequenced in a study of T cells after yellow fever vaccination. MiXCR, run by TCRdb on the 5' RACE reads, gives a single entry per CDR3 protein. The repertoire holds some 320,000 distinct CDR3 sequences, roughly 3.9% seen once, with roughly 25% in the top ten. The input for sequencing was PBMCs, taken 5 days after the yellow fever booster vaccination. The receptors originated from a man younger than 35 who received the YFV17D yellow fever vaccine.

At least ten counts were recorded for this clonotype. The chain recombines TRBV11-2 with TRBJ2-2; no reliable D call. Germline V gives CDR1 SGHAT, CDR2 FQNNGV. The CDR3 runs to 17 residues. The V gene lost 4 bases and the J gene lost 1 base, with 16 bases spanning the gap. CDR3 region: CASSSFTVFVNTGELFF. CDR3 coding DNA: TGTGCCAGCAGCTCCTTTACAGTATTCGTGAACACCGGGGAGCTGTTTTTT.

Written as DNA, the CDR3 is TGTGCCAGCAGCTTCAGTCACTACAATGAGCAGTTCTTC. It codes for CASSFSHYNEQFF. The rearrangement joins TRBV5-6 to TRBJ2-1; no firm D call. The length of the CDR3 is 13 residues. Trimming took 2 bases from V and 3 from J, leaving 6 bases between them. Germline loops: CDR1 SGHDT, CDR2 YYEEEE.

This clonotype has ten or more counts. The genes are TRBV27 and TRBJ2-7; D possibly corresponds to TRBD1 (6 bases). Trimming took 7 bases from V and 0 from J, leaving 13 bases between them. The germline V gene has CDR1 MNHEY and CDR2 SMNVEV (reference sequence). The CDR3 is 14 residues long. The CDR3 DNA is TGTGCCAGCAAGGGATGGGGACACTCCTACGAGCAGTACTTC. Protein: CASKGWGHSYEQYF.

This clonotype has ten or more counts. J is TRBJ2-7 and V is TRBV11-2; perhaps TRBD1 as D (6 bases). Germline V gives CDR1 SGHAT, CDR2 FQNNGV. The ends were cut back, 0 bases at V and 2 bases at J, with 8 bases in the middle. The CDR3 runs 14 residues. For the CDR3, the DNA is TGTGCCAGCAGCTTAGATACAGGGCCCTACGAGCAGTACGTC. Translation gives CASSLDTGPYEQYV.

This clonotype occurred many times. V and J are TRBV5-4 and TRBJ1-1; 7 nucleotides align to TRBD1. This CDR3 comprises 19 residues. The V segment lost 0 bases and the J segment 3 bases; nucleotides outside the gene matches: 17. CDR1 is SGHNT and CDR2 is YYREEE in the germline V gene (reference sequence). CDR3: CASSLAIWGTGAWDTEAFF. The CDR3 DNA sequence: TGTGCCAGCAGCTTGGCCATTTGGGGAACAGGGGCCTGGGACACTGAAGCTTTCTTT.

This clonotype was seen repeatedly, ten times or more. The CDR3 bases are TGTGCCAGCAGCTCAGACATACCAGGGTTTTCACCCCTCCACTTT. It encodes CASSSDIPGFSPLHF. The V and J genes are TRBV7-2 and TRBJ1-6, with D perhaps TRBD1 (5 bases). CDR1 and CDR2 from the germline V gene are SGHTA and FQGNSA. V was cut by 4 bases and J by 9 bases, with 16 bases left in between. The CDR3 loop spans 15 amino acids.

This sequence joins TRBV7-6 and TRBJ1-6; 7 bases match TRBD1. Per the germline V gene, CDR1 is SGHVS and CDR2 is FNYEAQ. This CDR3 comprises 17 residues. V was pared by 4 bases and J by 6 bases, with 12 bases of the junction left unmatched. The CDR3 nucleotides are TGTGCCAGCAGCTCCTTACCCGGGACAGTTTTTAATTCACCCCTCCACTTT. It codes for CASSSLPGTVFNSPLHF.

This clonotype was seen many times. The chain recombines TRBV7-2 with TRBJ1-4; no clear D. The V end lost 0 bases, the J end lost 4 bases, and 12 bases lay between the germline ends. Germline CDR1 SGHTA, CDR2 FQGNSA. The CDR3 consists of 16 residues. The CDR3 spells CASSLAGSGYNEKLFF. As DNA, the CDR3 is TGTGCCAGCAGCTTAGCGGGGTCAGGATATAATGAAAAACTGTTTTTT. The full variable domain, with the rest looked up from reference TRBV7-2 and TRBJ1-4, is GAGVSQSPSNKVTEKGKDVELRCDPISGHTALYWYRQSLGQGLEFLIYFQGNSAPDKSGLPSDRFSAERTGGSVSTLTIQRTQQEDSAVYLCASSLAGSGYNEKLFFGSGTQLSVL.

This clonotype was seen a handful of times. The J gene is TRBJ2-2, the V gene TRBV11-3; D gene uncertain. The CDR3 has 12 amino acids. The germline V gene encodes CDR1 SGHNT and CDR2 YENEEA. The V and J ends lost 4 bases and 7 bases respectively, with 7 bases between them. The CDR3 here is CASSSPIGELFF. CDR3 nucleotide sequence: TGTGCCAGCAGCTCCCCGATCGGGGAGCTGTTTTTT.

The chain uses TRBV11-2 and TRBJ2-5, with D perhaps matching TRBD2 (6 bases). V was cut by 1 base and J by 4 bases, with 19 bases left in between. This CDR3 has 17 residues. CDR1 is SGHAT and CDR2 is FQNNGV in the germline V gene. CDR3 nucleotide sequence: TGTGCCAGCAGCTTAGTGGGCGGGACGGGGATCCGAGAGACCCAGTACTTC. Amino acid sequence: CASSLVGGTGIRETQYF. Variable domain in full (rest from reference TRBV11-2 and TRBJ2-5): EAGVAQSPRYKIIEKRQSVAFWCNPISGHATLYWYQQILGQGPKLLIQFQNNGVVDDSQLPKDRFSAERLKGVDSTLKIQPAKLEDSAVYLCASSLVGGTGIRETQYFGPGTRLLVL.

The rearrangement links TRBV30 to TRBJ2-5, with 14 bases lining up with TRBD2. The length of the CDR3 is 15 residues. Per the germline V gene, CDR1 is GTSNPN and CDR2 is SVGIG (reference sequence). The trim removed 0 bases at V and 5 bases at J, leaving 2 bases unmatched. The CDR3 spells CAWSVRLAGGETQYF. CDR3 coding DNA: TGTGCCTGGAGTGTCCGACTAGCGGGGGGGGAGACCCAGTACTTC.

V is TRBV6-2 or TRBV6-3 and J is TRBJ2-3; TRBD1 agrees at 7 bases. Unmatched junction bases numbered 9, after V lost 5 bases and J lost 4 bases. This CDR3 region has 15 residues. Looked up from germline, CDR1 is MNHEY and CDR2 is SVGEGT. The CDR3 sequence: CASSRPDRVADTQYF. The CDR3 nucleotides are TGTGCCAGCAGTCGACCTGACAGGGTAGCAGATACGCAGTATTTT.

The table lists this clonotype with many counts. The chain employs TRBV6-1 and TRBJ2-1, with TRBD1 matching over 10 bases. The CDR3 has 16 residues. Germline CDR1 reads MNHNS; CDR2 reads SASEGT. V gave up 4 bases and J gave up 10 bases; unmatched junction bases: 13. The CDR3 region is CASSGKPGQGSVEQFF. CDR3 sequence (DNA): TGTGCCAGCAGTGGGAAACCGGGACAGGGGTCGGTGGAGCAGTTCTTC.

The V and J genes are TRBV7-2 and TRBJ1-2; D remains unclear. Germline V gene data show CDR1 as SGHTA and CDR2 as FQGNSA. The CDR3 extends over 15 amino acids. V was cut by 5 bases and J by 4 bases, with 17 bases left in between. Written as DNA, the CDR3 is TGTGCCAGCAGCCCGGCAGTCGGGCTAAGCTATGGCTACACCTTC. It encodes CASSPAVGLSYGYTF.

V usage is TRBV7-9 and J usage is TRBJ1-3, with D perhaps TRBD1 (5 bases). Germline assignment: CDR1 SEHNR and CDR2 FQNEAQ (reference sequence). This CDR3 has 15 residues. V lost 3 bases and J lost 0, with 9 bases in between. Here the CDR3 reads CASSLTDFSGNTIYF. The CDR3 bases are TGTGCCAGCAGCTTGACAGACTTCTCTGGAAACACCATATATTTT.

Only a few counts were recorded for this clonotype. The chain employs TRBV7-6 and TRBJ1-2, with D perhaps matching TRBD1 (5 bases). V was cut by 1 base and J by 6 bases, with 12 bases left in between. Germline V lookup: CDR1 SGHVS, CDR2 FNYEAQ. The CDR3 has 14 residues. In nucleotides, the CDR3 is TGTGCCAGCAGCTTAGTGTTAGGGGCCGATGGCTACACCTTC. This encodes CASSLVLGADGYTF.

This clonotype turned up a few times. The chain joins TRBV29-1 to TRBJ1-1; D uncertain. CDR3 length: 12 amino acids. Germline V CDR1 and CDR2: SQVTM, ANQGSEA. The germline V and J ends were trimmed by 7 bases and 4 bases, with 13 bases remaining between them. CDR3: CSGGFVSTEAFF. CDR3 bases: TGCAGCGGGGGATTTGTGAGCACTGAAGCTTTCTTT.

In this sample, this clonotype turned up many times. The V gene is TRBV4-1, the J gene TRBJ1-1; 8 bases fit TRBD1. Germline values: CDR1 MGHRA, CDR2 YSYEKL. The CDR3 is made up of 15 amino acids. With 5 bases clipped from V and 2 bases from J, the junction kept 7 bases outside the gene matches. The CDR3 loop is CASSYRTGRNTEAFF. CDR3 nucleotides: TGCGCCAGCAGCTATCGGACAGGGCGTAACACTGAAGCTTTCTTT.

Many counts were recorded for this clonotype. This sequence joins TRBV12-3 or TRBV12-4 and TRBJ1-1; no definite D call. The CDR3 sequence is 11 residues long. Trimming took 3 bases from V and 3 from J, leaving 2 bases between them. CDR3 protein: CASSFHTEAFF. The CDR3 region has the DNA TGTGCCAGCAGTTTTCACACTGAAGCTTTCTTT.

Many counts were recorded for this clonotype. The CDR3 DNA reads as TGTGCCAGCAGTTCCTTCGGGACAGTGACGGCCGAGCAGTACTTC. It is translated as CASSSFGTVTAEQYF. J is TRBJ2-7 and V is TRBV6-6; TRBD1 agrees at 7 bases. From germline, CDR1 is MNHNY and CDR2 SVGAGI (reference sequence). The CDR3 runs to 15 residues. The V gene end was trimmed by 4 bases and the J gene end by 6 bases; junction bases not matched to a gene: 12.

The chain links TRBV10-3 to TRBJ1-6; no firm D call. Per the germline V gene, CDR1 is ENHRY and CDR2 is SYGVKD. This CDR3 region has 16 residues. The V end lost 7 bases, the J end lost 0 bases, and 13 bases lay between the germline ends. The CDR3 region is CAINELSDSYNSPLHF. The CDR3 DNA follows: TGTGCCATCAACGAGCTTTCGGACTCCTATAATTCACCCCTCCACTTT.

The V gene is TRBV20-1, the J gene TRBJ1-5, with D possibly being TRBD1 (5 bases). CDR1 DFQATT and CDR2 SNEGSKA come from the germline V gene (reference sequence). CDR3 length: 14 residues. Trimming removed 2 bases from V and 2 bases from J, with 10 bases in between. The CDR3 spells CSARYGAGNQPQHF. DNA of the CDR3: TGCAGTGCTAGATATGGGGCGGGCAATCAGCCCCAGCATTTT.

This clonotype has ten or more counts. The chain is built from TRBV7-2 and TRBJ2-4; tentative D call: TRBD1 (6 bases). The germline V gene encodes CDR1 SGHTA and CDR2 FQGNSA. V lost 3 bases and J lost 3, with 18 bases in between. The length of the CDR3 is 17 residues. CDR3 nucleotide sequence: TGTGCCAGCAGCTTTGACCCGGGACACAGGATCAAAAACATTCAGTACTTC. This gives the protein CASSFDPGHRIKNIQYF.

This clonotype was found many times. The chain links TRBV28 to TRBJ2-3, with a weak D call TRBD1 (5 bases). CDR1 and CDR2 from the germline V gene are MDHEN and SYDVKM. The germline V and J ends were trimmed by 11 bases and 5 bases, with 17 bases remaining between them. This CDR3 spans 13 amino acids. The CDR3 DNA reads as TGTGCCCTGAAAGGGGCAGGAGTAGATACGCAGTATTTT. This gives the protein CALKGAGVDTQYF.